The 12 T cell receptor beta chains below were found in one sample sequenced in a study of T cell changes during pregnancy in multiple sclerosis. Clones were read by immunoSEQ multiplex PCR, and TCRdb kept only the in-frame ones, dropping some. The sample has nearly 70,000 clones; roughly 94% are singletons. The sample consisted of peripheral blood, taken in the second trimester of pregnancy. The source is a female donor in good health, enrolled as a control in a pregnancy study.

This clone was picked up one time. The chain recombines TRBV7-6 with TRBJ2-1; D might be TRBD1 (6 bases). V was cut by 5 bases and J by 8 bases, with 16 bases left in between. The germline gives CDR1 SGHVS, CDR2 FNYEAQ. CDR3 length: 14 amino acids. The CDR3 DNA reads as TGTGCCAGCAGCCCGGGAAGGGGGTCCGATGAGCAGTTCTTC. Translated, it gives CASSPGRGSDEQFF.

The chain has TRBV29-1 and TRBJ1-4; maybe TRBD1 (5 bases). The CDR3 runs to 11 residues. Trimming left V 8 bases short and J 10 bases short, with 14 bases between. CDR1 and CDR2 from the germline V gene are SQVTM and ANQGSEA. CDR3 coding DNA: TGCAGCACCCTAGCGGGGGTAAAACTGTTTTTT. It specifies CSTLAGVKLFF.

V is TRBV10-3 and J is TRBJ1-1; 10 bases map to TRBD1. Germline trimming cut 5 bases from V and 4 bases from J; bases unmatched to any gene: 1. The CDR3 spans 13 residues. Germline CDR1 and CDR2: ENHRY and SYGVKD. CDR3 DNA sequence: TGTGCCATCAGTCGACAGGGGGCCACTGAAGCTTTCTTT. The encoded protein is CAISRQGATEAFF.

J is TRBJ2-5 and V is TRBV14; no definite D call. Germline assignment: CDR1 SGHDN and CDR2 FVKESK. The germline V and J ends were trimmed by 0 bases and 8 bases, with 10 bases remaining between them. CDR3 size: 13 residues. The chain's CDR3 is CASSQDMARTQYF. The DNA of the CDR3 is TGTGCCAGCAGCCAAGACATGGCTAGAACCCAGTACTTC.

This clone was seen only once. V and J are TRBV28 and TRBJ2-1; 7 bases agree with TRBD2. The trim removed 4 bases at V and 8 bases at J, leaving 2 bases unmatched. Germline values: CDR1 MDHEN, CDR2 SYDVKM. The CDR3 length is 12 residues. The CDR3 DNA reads TGTGCCAGCAGTTATCGGGGGGATGAGCAGTTCTTC. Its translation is CASSYRGDEQFF.

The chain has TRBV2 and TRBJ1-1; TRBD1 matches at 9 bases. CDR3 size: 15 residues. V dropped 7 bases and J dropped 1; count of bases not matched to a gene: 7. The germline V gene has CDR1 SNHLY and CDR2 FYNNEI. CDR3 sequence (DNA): TGTGCCAGCAAGCACGACAGGGGGAAGAACACTGAAGCTTTCTTT. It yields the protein CASKHDRGKNTEAFF.

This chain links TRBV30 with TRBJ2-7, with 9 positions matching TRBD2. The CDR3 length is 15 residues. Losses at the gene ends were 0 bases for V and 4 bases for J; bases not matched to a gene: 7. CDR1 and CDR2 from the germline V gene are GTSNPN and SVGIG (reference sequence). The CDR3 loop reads CAWSVEPGLAYEQYF. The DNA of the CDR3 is TGTGCCTGGAGTGTGGAACCGGGACTAGCTTACGAGCAGTACTTC.

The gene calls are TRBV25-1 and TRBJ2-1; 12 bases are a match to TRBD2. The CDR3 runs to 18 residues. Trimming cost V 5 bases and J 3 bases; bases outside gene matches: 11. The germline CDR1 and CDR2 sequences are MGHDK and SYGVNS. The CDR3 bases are TGTGCCAGCAGTCACACAAAACCGGGACTAGCGGGCTACAATGAGCAGTTCTTC. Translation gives CASSHTKPGLAGYNEQFF.

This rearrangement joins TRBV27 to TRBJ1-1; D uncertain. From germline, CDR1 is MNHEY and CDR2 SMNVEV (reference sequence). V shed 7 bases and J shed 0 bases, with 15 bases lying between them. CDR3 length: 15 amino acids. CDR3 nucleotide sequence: TGTGCCAGCAAAGTCTCGCGGAGTTTGAACACTGAAGCTTTCTTT. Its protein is CASKVSRSLNTEAFF.

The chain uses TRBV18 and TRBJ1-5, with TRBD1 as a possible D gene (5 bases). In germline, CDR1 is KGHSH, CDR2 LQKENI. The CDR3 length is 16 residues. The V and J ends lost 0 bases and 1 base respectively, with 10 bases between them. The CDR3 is CASSPPGTLSNQPQHF. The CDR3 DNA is TGTGCCAGCTCACCACCGGGGACTTTAAGCAATCAGCCCCAGCATTTT.

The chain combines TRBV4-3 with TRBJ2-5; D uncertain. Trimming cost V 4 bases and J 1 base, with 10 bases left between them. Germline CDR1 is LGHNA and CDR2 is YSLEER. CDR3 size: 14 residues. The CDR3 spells CASSPSLAQETQYF. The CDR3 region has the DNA TGCGCCAGCAGCCCTTCTTTGGCCCAAGAGACCCAGTACTTC.

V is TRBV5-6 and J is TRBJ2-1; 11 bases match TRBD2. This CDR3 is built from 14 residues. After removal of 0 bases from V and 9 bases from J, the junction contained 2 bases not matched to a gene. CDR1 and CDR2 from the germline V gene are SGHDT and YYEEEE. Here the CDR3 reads CASSLAGLAVEQFF. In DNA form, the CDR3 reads TGTGCCAGCAGCTTGGCGGGACTAGCGGTTGAGCAGTTCTTC.